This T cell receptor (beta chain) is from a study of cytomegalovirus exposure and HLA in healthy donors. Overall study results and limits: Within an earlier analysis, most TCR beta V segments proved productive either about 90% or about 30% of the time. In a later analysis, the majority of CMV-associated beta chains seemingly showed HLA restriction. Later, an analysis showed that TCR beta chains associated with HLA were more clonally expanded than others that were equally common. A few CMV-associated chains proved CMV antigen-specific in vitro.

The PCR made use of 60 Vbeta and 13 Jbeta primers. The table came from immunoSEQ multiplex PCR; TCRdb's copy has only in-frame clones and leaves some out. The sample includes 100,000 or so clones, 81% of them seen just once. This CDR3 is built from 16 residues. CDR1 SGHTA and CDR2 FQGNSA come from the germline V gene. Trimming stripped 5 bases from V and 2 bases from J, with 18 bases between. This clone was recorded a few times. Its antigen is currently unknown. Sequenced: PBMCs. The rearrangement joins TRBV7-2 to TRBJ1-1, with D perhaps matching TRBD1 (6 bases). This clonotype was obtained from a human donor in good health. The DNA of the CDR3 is TGTGCCAGCAGCCCCAGGACGGAACAGGGAAACACTGAAGCTTTCTTT. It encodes CASSPRTEQGNTEAFF.